The present T cell receptor beta chain was sequenced within a study of T cells expressing NK-cell markers. As for the study in general: Sorted CD3+CD56+NKG2C+, CD3+CD56+NKG2C- and CD3+CD56-NKG2C+ T cells supplied TCR beta repertoires. Whole-study results and caveats: As a fraction of CD8+ T cells, dominant NKG2C+ clonotypes reached roughly 1.0-7.0% in 5 or 6 donors.

TCRdb processed the 5' RACE reads again and assigns one entry to each CDR3 protein, with no DNA. The repertoire table contains 150,000 to 200,000 distinct CDR3 sequences. The CDR3 is made up of 15 amino acids. Germline V lookup: CDR1 SGHTA, CDR2 FQGNSA. A word on this clonotype: Its antigen is unknown.

This chain joins TRBV7-2 and TRBJ2-7; TCRdb outputs TRBD2, but without DNA this stays unchecked. The receptor comes from a man aged 18-70 years in good health. The specimen was blood T cells: a sorted CD56 or NKG2C T cell subset, CD4+ or CD8+ T cells, or bulk PBMC T cells (not recorded which). CDR3 residues: CASSLWGTSSYEQYF.